One TCR beta chain is described in this entry. This entry belongs to a study of cytomegalovirus exposure and HLA in healthy donors. The CDR3 has 18 amino acids. V gave up 1 base and J gave up 3 bases; unmatched junction bases: 15. Germline CDR1 is SGHNT and CDR2 is YYREEE (reference sequence). It was with 60 Vbeta and 13 Jbeta primers that the PCR ran. Produced via immunoSEQ multiplex PCR; TCRdb's table is partial and in-frame only. The sample has 150,000 to 200,000 clones, about 85% seen once. The rearrangement links TRBV5-4 to TRBJ2-7; the match to TRBD2 covers 8 bases. This sequence was found in a girl between 5 and 17 years old in good health and CMV-seropositive. Sequences were obtained from PBMCs. Here the CDR3 reads CASSLSSVPSGSLYEQYF. The CDR3 DNA reads TGTGCCAGCAGCTTGAGTTCGGTGCCGAGCGGGAGCCTCTACGAGCAGTACTTC. The entire variable domain, with the rest obtained from reference TRBV5-4 and TRBJ2-7, is as follows: ETGVTQSPTHLIKTRGQQVTLRCSSQSGHNTVSWYQQALGQGPQFIFQYYREEENGRGNFPPRFSGLQFPNYSSELNVNALELDDSALYLCASSLSSVPSGSLYEQYFGPGTRLTVT.